This is a list of T cell receptor beta chains from one sample in a study of vaccination effects on CD4 cells after COVID-19. Sequencing used immunoSEQ multiplex PCR; TCRdb keeps in-frame clones, though not all of them. The sample consists of about 14,000 clones, 72% of them appearing once. The antigens for these receptors are not known. This specimen consisted of CD4+ T cells from PBMCs cultured with SARS-CoV-2 spike peptides, obtained after COVID-19 vaccination. All receptors derive from a human donor who received a COVID-19 vaccine. Both conserved end residues are part of each CDR3. D genes are given only for firm matches. Not all rows give a size; the values are once, few, many and, for expanded clones, a class.

once	NA	TRBV7-2	TRBJ2-1	TGTGCCAGCAGCTATTACAATGAGCAGTTCTTC	CASSYYNEQFF
NA	TRBD1	TRBV3-1/TRBV3-2	TRBJ1-1	TGTGCCAGCAGCCAGTCCGGGACAGGGTTCACTGAAGCTTTCTTT	CASSQSGTGFTEAFF
NA	NA	TRBV28	TRBJ2-4	TGTGCCAGCAGCCTCCCTGGGCCAAACATTCAGTACTTC	CASSLPGPNIQYF
medium-sized	NA	TRBV6-2/TRBV6-3	TRBJ1-2	TGTGCCAGCAGTTACCCCCTGGGGACTCTCTATGGCTACACCTTC	CASSYPLGTLYGYTF
NA	TRBD1	TRBV9	TRBJ1-1	TGTGCCAGCAGCGTAGGTGGGACAGGTAATGAAGCTTTCTTT	CASSVGGTGNEAFF
NA	NA	TRBV3-1/TRBV3-2	TRBJ1-2	TGTGCCAGCAGCCAAGATCTGAGTAGTAGTGGCTACACCTTC	CASSQDLSSSGYTF
NA	NA	TRBV6-5	TRBJ2-1	TGTGCCAGCACCTCATTACAGGGTCGACTAGGTGAGCAGTTCTTC	CASTSLQGRLGEQFF
NA	NA	TRBV4-2	TRBJ2-2	TGTGCCAGCAGCCAAGCACTGGGCCTCAGCAGGACCGGGGAGCTGTTTTTT	CASSQALGLSRTGELFF
NA	NA	TRBV10-3	TRBJ2-3	TGTGCCATCAGAGGAAGTTACACAGATACGCAGTATTTT	CAIRGSYTDTQYF
few	NA	TRBV7-8	TRBJ1-6	TGTGCCAGCAGCCTAGGGGACATTAATTCACCCCTCCACTTT	CASSLGDINSPLHF
once	NA	TRBV5-4	TRBJ1-2	TGTGCCAGCAGCGGAGTCCAGGGAGCTCTCGAAGGCTACACCTTC	CASSGVQGALEGYTF
medium-sized	TRBD1	TRBV10-3	TRBJ1-2	TGTGCCATCACCCAAACCCAGGGGGCGCTTAATGGCTACACCTTC	CAITQTQGALNGYTF
NA	NA	TRBV5-1	TRBJ1-2	TGCGCCAGCAGCAGCAGGGATCCTAACTATGGCTACACCTTC	CASSSRDPNYGYTF
NA	NA	TRBV19	TRBJ2-6	TGTGCCAGTAGTATTACAGCCAGCTCTGGGGCCAACGTCCTGACTTTC	CASSITASSGANVLTF
NA	TRBD1	TRBV6-5	TRBJ2-5	TGTGCCAGCAGGACAGGGGCGGGGGAGACCCAGTACTTC	CASRTGAGETQYF
NA	NA	TRBV4-2	TRBJ1-3	TGTGCCAGCAGCCAAGATCGGTGGCCAGGGAGCTCTGGAAACACCATATATTTT	CASSQDRWPGSSGNTIYF
few	TRBD2	TRBV4-1	TRBJ2-2	TGCGCCAGCAGCCTGGGATGGACTAGCGGGAGTGTTCCAGGCACCGGGGAGCTGTTTTTT	CASSLGWTSGSVPGTGELFF
NA	NA	TRBV30	TRBJ1-1	TGTGCCTGGAGTGTAAAAAGGGCGGGCCGGCGGGCTTTCTTT	CAWSVKRAGRRAFF
once	TRBD2	TRBV5-6	TRBJ2-1	TGTGCCAGCAGCCTGGGACTAGCGGGGTTCAATGAGCAGTTCTTC	CASSLGLAGFNEQFF
NA	NA	TRBV6-1	TRBJ1-1	TGTGCCAGCAGTGACAGTCTGAACACTGAAGCTTTCTTT	CASSDSLNTEAFF
NA	NA	TRBV7-2	TRBJ1-1	TGTGCCAGCAGCTTAGCGGGGGGGCCCACTGAAGCTTTCTTT	CASSLAGGPTEAFF
NA	TRBD2	TRBV5-5	TRBJ2-7	TGTGCCAGCAGCTGGCTGGCGGGGGACTACGAGCAGTACTTC	CASSWLAGDYEQYF
NA	NA	TRBV7-2	TRBJ1-1	TGTGCCAGCAGCTTAGGGGGAGTGAACACTGAAGCTTTCTTT	CASSLGGVNTEAFF
once	NA	TRBV25-1	TRBJ2-5	TGTGCCAGCAGGGAGAAAGAGACCCAGTACTTC	CASREKETQYF
NA	NA	TRBV30	TRBJ1-1	TGTGCCTGGAGTGTATCTCCGGGAGGAGCTTTCTTT	CAWSVSPGGAFF
medium-sized	TRBD2	TRBV14	TRBJ2-1	TGTGCCAGCAGCCAAGATTTACCGGGACTACCTTCCAATGAGCAGTTCTTC	CASSQDLPGLPSNEQFF
NA	NA	TRBV7-2	TRBJ1-1	TGTGCCAGCAGCCGCAGTGGGCCTAGAGCTTTCTTT	CASSRSGPRAFF
medium-sized	NA	TRBV6-5	TRBJ2-2	TGTGCCAGCAGTTCTAGGGGGGTAAGGACCGGGGAGCTGTTTTTT	CASSSRGVRTGELFF
once	NA	TRBV6-5	TRBJ1-2	TGTGCCAGCAGTTTCACAGGACGGGAGAGCTATGGCTACACCTTC	CASSFTGRESYGYTF
once	TRBD1	TRBV5-1	TRBJ2-7	TGCGCCAGCAGCCCGGGACAGGGGGCGTGGGAGCAGTACTTC	CASSPGQGAWEQYF
few	NA	TRBV28	TRBJ1-2	TGTGCCAGCAGTTTAGACCGGAGAGCTAACTATGGCTACACCTTC	CASSLDRRANYGYTF
NA	NA	TRBV29-1	TRBJ2-2	TGCAGCGTTGACTGGGGCACCGGGGAGCTGTTTTTT	CSVDWGTGELFF
large	NA	TRBV30	TRBJ1-5	TGTGCCTGGAGTGGAAACAGCAATCAGCCCCAGCATTTT	CAWSGNSNQPQHF
NA	NA	TRBV7-9	TRBJ2-3	TGTGCCAGCAGCCCGGCGGGGGTGACAGGAAGCACAGATACGCAGTATTTT	CASSPAGVTGSTDTQYF
few	TRBD1	TRBV3-1/TRBV3-2	TRBJ1-1	TGTGCCAGCAGCCACGGACAGGCGAACACTGAAGCTTTCTTT	CASSHGQANTEAFF
NA	NA	TRBV4-1	TRBJ2-2	TGCGCCAGCAGCCAAGCACTGCTAGTGGGCACCGGGGAGCTGTTTTTT	CASSQALLVGTGELFF